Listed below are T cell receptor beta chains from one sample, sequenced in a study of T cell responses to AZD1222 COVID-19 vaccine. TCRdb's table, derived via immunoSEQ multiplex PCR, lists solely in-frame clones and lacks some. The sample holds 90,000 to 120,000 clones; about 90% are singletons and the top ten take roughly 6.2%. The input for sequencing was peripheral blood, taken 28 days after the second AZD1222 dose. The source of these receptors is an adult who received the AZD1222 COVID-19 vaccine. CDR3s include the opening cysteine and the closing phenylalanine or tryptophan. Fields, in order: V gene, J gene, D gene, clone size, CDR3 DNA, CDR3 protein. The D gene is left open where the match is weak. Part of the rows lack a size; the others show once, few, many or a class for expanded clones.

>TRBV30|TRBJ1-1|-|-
TGTGCCTGGAGTGTCGTTAGGGCGATGAACACTGAAGCTTTCTTT
CAWSVVRAMNTEAFF
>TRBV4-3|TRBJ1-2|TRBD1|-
TGCGCCAGCAGCCTAGGGACAGGGGCTAACTATGGCTACACCTTC
CASSLGTGANYGYTF
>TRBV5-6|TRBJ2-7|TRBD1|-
TGTGCCAGCAGCTTGGTCGTCAGGGGGCCCTACGAGCAGTACTTC
CASSLVVRGPYEQYF
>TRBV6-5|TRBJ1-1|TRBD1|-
TGTGCCAGCAGTTACGACAGGGTCGCTGAAGCTTTCTTT
CASSYDRVAEAFF
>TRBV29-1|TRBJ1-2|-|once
TGCAGCGCACCTAGGGGGGACTCTAACTATGGCTACACCTTC
CSAPRGDSNYGYTF
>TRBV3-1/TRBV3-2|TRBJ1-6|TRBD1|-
TGTGCCAGCAGCCTTTTCTCGACAGGGAGCTCCTATAATTCACCCCTCCACTTT
CASSLFSTGSSYNSPLHF
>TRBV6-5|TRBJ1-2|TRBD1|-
TGTGCCAGCAGCTTTGGGACAGGGGGCTCTGATGGCTACACCTTC
CASSFGTGGSDGYTF
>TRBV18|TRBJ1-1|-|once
TGTGCCAGCTCATCACCCCCGGGCCAAGGAAAAAAGACTGAAGCTTTCTTT
CASSSPPGQGKKTEAFF
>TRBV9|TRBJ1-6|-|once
TGTGCCAGCAGCGTAGAGATAGGGCCCTATAATTCACCCCTCCACTTT
CASSVEIGPYNSPLHF
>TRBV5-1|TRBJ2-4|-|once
TGCGCCAGCAGCCCTCAGGGCGATGGAAACATTCAGTACTTC
CASSPQGDGNIQYF
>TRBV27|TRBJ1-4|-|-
TGTGCCAGCAGTTTTTCTCTAGTACAGGGCAAACTGTTTTTT
CASSFSLVQGKLFF
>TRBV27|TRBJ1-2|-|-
TGTGCCAGCAGGCCCACGGACAGAACTCCTAACTATGGCTACACCTTC
CASRPTDRTPNYGYTF
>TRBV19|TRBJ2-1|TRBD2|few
TGTGCCAGTGGACTAGACTACAATGAGCAGTTCTTC
CASGLDYNEQFF
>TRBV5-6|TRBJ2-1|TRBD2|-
TGTGCCAGCAGCTTGGTTTGGGTAGCGGGAGATGGTGAGCAGTTCTTC
CASSLVWVAGDGEQFF
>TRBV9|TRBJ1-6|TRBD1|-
TGTGCCAGCAGCGGAGAGGGGGCAAATAATTCACCCCTCCACTTT
CASSGEGANNSPLHF
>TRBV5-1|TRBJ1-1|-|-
TGCGCCAGCAGCTTCGGGATCAACACTGAAGCTTTCTTT
CASSFGINTEAFF
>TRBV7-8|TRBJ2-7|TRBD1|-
TGTGCCAGCAGCTTGACAGGGGGCGCATACGAGCAGTACTTC
CASSLTGGAYEQYF
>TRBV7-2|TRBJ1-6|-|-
TGTGCCAGCAGCCGTACGACAGGCTTAAATTCACCCCTCCACTTT
CASSRTTGLNSPLHF
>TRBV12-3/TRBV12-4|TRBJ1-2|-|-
TGTGCCAGCAGTCCGGGGAGGTCGGGCTACACCTTC
CASSPGRSGYTF
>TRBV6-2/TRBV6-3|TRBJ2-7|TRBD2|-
TGTGCCAGCAGCCTAGGGGGGACTAGCGGGAGTAACGAGCAGTACTTC
CASSLGGTSGSNEQYF
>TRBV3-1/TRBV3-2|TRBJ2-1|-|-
TGTGCCAGCAGACAACCGGGACACCCATACAATGAGCAGTTCTTC
CASRQPGHPYNEQFF
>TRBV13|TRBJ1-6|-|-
TGTGCCAGCAGCTTAGGAGGCGGGACTTCTAATTCACCCCTCCACTTT
CASSLGGGTSNSPLHF